What follows describes a single TCR beta chain. Its specificity is unknown. No donor had fewer than one pre-ART PBMC sample or fewer than two post-ART PBMC samples. Participants with HIV, all of them, were treated in the United States. Assay version v3.0 of immunoSEQ was used, and it was run at survey level. Generated by immunoSEQ multiplex PCR, the TCRdb table keeps only in-frame clones and is missing some. The table shows some 19,000 clones, with roughly 86% occurring only once. This entry comes from a study of long-term antiretroviral therapy in people with HIV. Background on the study: There is a gap of about a decade between the earliest samples and the later 2015 immediate-ART recommendation. Findings and limits, study-wide: Dominance of pre-ART expanded clones persisted, fluctuating and often declining after ART.

Germline values: CDR1 SGHVS, CDR2 FQNEAQ. This CDR3 region has 15 residues. Germline trimming cut 5 bases from V and 6 bases from J; bases unmatched to any gene: 7. The chain carries TRBV7-8 and TRBJ2-2, with 9 positions matching TRBD1. This TCR was sampled from a man aged 35 to 55 with HIV. This material consisted of unsorted PBMCs, taken 0.5 years after starting antiretroviral therapy. The CDR3 spells CASSPGTGSAGELFF. The CDR3 DNA reads TGTGCCAGCAGCCCCGGGACAGGGTCTGCCGGGGAGCTGTTTTTT. The full variable domain, with the rest looked up from reference TRBV7-8 and TRBJ2-2, is GAGVSQSPRYKVAKRGQDVALRCDPISGHVSLFWYQQALGQGPEFLTYFQNEAQLDKSGLPSDRFFAERPEGSVSTLKIQRTQQEDSAVYLCASSPGTGSAGELFFGEGSRLTVL.